This T cell receptor (beta chain) was sequenced in a study of T-cell memory formation after mild COVID-19. Across the whole study: TCR clusters were largely donor specific.

5'RACE with constant-segment primers yielded barcoded, UMI-tagged TCR alpha and TCR beta cDNA libraries. TCRdb redid the calling of the 5' RACE reads with MiXCR, one entry per CDR3 protein. In the table there are about 430,000 distinct CDR3 sequences, under 20% of which are singletons. Points on this clonotype: Its target is not known.

Study results and caveats: Pre-infection memory carried some responding clones, suggesting that cross-reactive memory joined.

With 4 bases clipped from V and 1 base from J, the junction kept 4 bases outside the gene matches. Per germline, CDR1 SGHRS and CDR2 YFSETQ. This CDR3 has 15 residues. This sequence joins TRBV5-1 and TRBJ1-3, with 8 bases aligning to TRBD1. The TCR originated in a young man who had mild COVID-19 (a few samples of this study predate the infection). Cell type and time point are not known. The specimen was PBMCs or a T cell subset sorted from them (not recorded which). CDR3 region: CASSDRGYSGNTIYF. CDR3 DNA: TGCGCCAGCAGCGACAGGGGTTATTCTGGAAACACCATATATTTT.